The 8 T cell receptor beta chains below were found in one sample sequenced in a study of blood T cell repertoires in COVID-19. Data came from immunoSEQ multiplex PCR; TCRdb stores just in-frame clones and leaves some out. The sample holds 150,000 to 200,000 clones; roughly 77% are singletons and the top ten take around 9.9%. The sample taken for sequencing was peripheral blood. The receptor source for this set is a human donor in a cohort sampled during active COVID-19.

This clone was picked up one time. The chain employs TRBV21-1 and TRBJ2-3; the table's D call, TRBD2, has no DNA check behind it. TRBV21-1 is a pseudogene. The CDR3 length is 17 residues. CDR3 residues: CASSKCGGLGKTDTQYF. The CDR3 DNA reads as TGTGCCAGCAGCAAATGTGGGGGACTGGGGAAGACAGATACGCAGTATTTT.

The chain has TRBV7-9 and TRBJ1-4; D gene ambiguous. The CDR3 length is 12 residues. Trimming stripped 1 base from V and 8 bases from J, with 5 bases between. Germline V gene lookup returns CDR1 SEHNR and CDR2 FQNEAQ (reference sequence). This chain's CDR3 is CASSLDVEKLFF. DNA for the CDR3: TGTGCCAGCAGCTTAGATGTAGAAAAACTGTTTTTT.

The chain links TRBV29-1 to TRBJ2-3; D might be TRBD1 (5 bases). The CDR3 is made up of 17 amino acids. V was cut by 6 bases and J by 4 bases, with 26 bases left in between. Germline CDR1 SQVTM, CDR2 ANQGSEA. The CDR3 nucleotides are TGCAGCGTGGCAGACAGTAAAGCCACCAAAATCGCAGATACGCAGTATTTT. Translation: CSVADSKATKIADTQYF.

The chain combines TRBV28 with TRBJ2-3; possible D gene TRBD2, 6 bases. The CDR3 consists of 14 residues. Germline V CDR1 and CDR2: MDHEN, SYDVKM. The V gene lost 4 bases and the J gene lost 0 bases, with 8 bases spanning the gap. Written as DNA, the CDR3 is TGTGCCAGCAGTTCCGCGGGGAGCACAGATACGCAGTATTTT. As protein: CASSSAGSTDTQYF.

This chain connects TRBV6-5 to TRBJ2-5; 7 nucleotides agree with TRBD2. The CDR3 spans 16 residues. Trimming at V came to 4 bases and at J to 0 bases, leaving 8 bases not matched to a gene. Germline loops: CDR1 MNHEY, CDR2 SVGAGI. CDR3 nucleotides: TGTGCCAGCAGTTTGGGACTAACTCTGTACCAAGAGACCCAGTACTTC. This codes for CASSLGLTLYQETQYF.

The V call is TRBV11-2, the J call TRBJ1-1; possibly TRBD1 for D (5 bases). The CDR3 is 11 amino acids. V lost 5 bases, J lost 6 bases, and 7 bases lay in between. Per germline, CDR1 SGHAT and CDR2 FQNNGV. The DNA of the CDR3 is TGTGCCAGCAGCCAAGGGGCTGAAGCTTTCTTT. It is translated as CASSQGAEAFF.

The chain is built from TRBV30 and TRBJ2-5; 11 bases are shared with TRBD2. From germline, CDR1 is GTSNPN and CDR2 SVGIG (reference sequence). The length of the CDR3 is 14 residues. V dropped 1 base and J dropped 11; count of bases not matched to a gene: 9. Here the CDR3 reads CAWSEPSGGYRQYF. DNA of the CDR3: TGTGCCTGGAGTGAGCCTAGCGGGGGGTACAGGCAGTACTTC. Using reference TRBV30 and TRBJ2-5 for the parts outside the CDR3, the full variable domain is SQTIHQWPATLVQPVGSPLSLECTVEGTSNPNLYWYRQAAGRGLQLLFYSVGIGQISSEVPQNLSASRPQDRQFILSSKKLLLSDSGFYLCAWSEPSGGYRQYFGPGTRLLVL.

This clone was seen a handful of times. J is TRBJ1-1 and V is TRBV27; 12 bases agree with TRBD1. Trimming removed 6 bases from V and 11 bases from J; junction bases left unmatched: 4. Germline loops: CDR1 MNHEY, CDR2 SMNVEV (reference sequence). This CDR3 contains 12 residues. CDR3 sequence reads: CASRGQGAVAFF. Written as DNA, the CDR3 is TGTGCCAGCAGGGGACAGGGGGCGGTGGCTTTCTTT.